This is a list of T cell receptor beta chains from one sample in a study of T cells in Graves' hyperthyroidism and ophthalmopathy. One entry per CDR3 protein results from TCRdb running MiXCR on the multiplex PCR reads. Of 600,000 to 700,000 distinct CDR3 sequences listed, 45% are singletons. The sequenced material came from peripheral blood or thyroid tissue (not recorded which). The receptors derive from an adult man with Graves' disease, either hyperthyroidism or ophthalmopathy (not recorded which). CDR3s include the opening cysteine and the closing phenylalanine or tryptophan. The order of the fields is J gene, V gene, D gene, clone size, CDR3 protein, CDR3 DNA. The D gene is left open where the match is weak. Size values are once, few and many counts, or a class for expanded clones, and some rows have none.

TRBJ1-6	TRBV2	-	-	CASSDSSTTGSYNSPLHF	TGTGCCAGCAGTGACTCGAGTACAACGGGGTCCTATAATTCACCCCTCCACTTT
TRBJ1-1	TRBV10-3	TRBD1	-	CAISHMSRTGRNTEAFF	TGTGCCATCAGCCATATGAGTCGGACAGGGAGAAACACTGAAGCTTTCTTT
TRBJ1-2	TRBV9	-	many	CASSVVSGYGYTF	TGTGCCAGCAGCGTAGTATCCGGCTATGGCTACACCTTC
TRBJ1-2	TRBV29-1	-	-	CSVAGRGGGYGYTF	TGCAGCGTTGCGGGACGAGGGGGTGGCTATGGCTACACCTTC
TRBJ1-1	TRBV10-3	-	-	CASSQGGRNYEAFF	TGTGCCAGCAGCCAAGGTGGCAGGAATTACGAAGCTTTCTTT
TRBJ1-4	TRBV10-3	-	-	CAIRKQGLANEKLFF	TGTGCCATCAGGAAACAGGGCTTGGCTAATGAAAAACTGTTTTTT
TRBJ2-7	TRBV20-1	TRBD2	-	CSGEGVNEQYF	TGCAGTGGGGAGGGCGTCAACGAGCAGTACTTC
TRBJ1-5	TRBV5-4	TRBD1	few	CASRLDREKGQPQHF	TGTGCCAGCAGATTGGACAGGGAGAAGGGCCAGCCCCAGCATTTT
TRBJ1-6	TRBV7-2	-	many	CASSLPSTGRNSPLHF	TGTGCCAGCAGCCTGCCCTCCACAGGGCGGAATTCACCCCTCCACTTT
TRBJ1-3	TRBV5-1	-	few	CASSSDLLSGNTIYF	TGCGCCAGCAGCTCCGACTTACTCTCTGGAAACACCATATATTTT
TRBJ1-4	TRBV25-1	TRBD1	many	CASRQGNEKLFF	TGTGCCAGCAGACAGGGGAATGAAAAACTGTTTTTT
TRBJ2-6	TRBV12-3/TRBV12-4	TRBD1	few	CAIRGDREAGANVLTF	TGTGCCATCAGGGGGGACAGGGAGGCTGGGGCCAACGTCCTGACTTTC
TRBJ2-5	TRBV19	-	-	CASSLEGTDMRETQYF	TGTGCCAGCTCACTCGAAGGAACAGATATGCGAGAGACCCAGTACTTC
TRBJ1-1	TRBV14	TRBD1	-	CASSQGARAEAFF	TGTGCCAGCAGTCAGGGGGCCCGGGCTGAAGCTTTCTTT
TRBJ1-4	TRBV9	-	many	CASSVGGRDEKLFF	TGTGCCAGCAGCGTCGGGGGGCGGGATGAAAAACTGTTTTTT
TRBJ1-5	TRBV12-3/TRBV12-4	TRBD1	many	CASSDRGRINQPQHF	TGTGCCAGCAGTGACAGGGGACGGATCAATCAGCCCCAGCATTTT
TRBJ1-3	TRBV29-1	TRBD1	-	CSVDQGAGNTIYF	TGCAGCGTTGATCAGGGGGCAGGGAACACCATATATTTT
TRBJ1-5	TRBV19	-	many	CASSIPGGSNQPQHF	TGTGCCAGTAGTATCCCGGGCGGGAGCAATCAGCCCCAGCATTTT
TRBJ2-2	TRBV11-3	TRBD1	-	CASSAQGQVAGELFF	TGTGCCAGCAGTGCCCAGGGACAGGTGGCCGGGGAGCTGTTTTTT
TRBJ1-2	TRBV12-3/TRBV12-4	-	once	CASSLGGLPLAGYTF	TGTGCCAGCAGCCTGGGGGGATTACCGTTGGCTGGCTACACCTTC
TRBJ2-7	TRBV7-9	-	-	CASSLGYRDSFYEQYF	TGTGCCAGCAGCTTAGGTTACAGGGACTCGTTCTACGAGCAGTACTTC
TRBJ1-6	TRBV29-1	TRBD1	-	CSVENPGGSLHF	TGCAGCGTTGAAAACCCAGGGGGCTCCCTCCACTTT
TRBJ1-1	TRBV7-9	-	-	CASSLPGGAEAFF	TGTGCCAGCAGTCTTCCGGGGGGGGCTGAAGCTTTCTTT
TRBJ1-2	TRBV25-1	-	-	CARQSFGYTF	TGTGCCAGACAGAGTTTTGGCTACACCTTC
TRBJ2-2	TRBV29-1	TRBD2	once	CSVLLSQGLAGVTGELFF	TGCAGCGTTCTCCTATCACAGGGTCTAGCGGGAGTTACCGGGGAGCTGTTTTTT
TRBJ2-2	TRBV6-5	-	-	CASSDWGFGELFF	TGTGCCAGCAGTGACTGGGGGTTTGGGGAGCTGTTTTTT
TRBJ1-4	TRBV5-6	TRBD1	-	CASSPRTGNEKLFF	TGTGCCAGCAGCCCTCGGACAGGGAATGAAAAACTGTTTTTT
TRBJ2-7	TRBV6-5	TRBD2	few	CASGERAGPKQYF	TGTGCCAGCGGGGAAAGAGCGGGGCCAAAGCAGTACTTC
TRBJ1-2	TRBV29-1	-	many	CSVEERGKGYGYTF	TGCAGCGTTGAAGAAAGGGGCAAAGGTTATGGCTACACCTTC
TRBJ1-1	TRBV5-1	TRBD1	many	CASSRVNRGGTEAFF	TGCGCCAGCAGCCGTGTCAACAGGGGCGGGACTGAAGCTTTCTTT
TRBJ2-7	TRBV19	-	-	CASSLAGLGGYEQYF	TGTGCCAGTAGTCTTGCGGGCTTGGGCGGCTACGAGCAGTACTTC
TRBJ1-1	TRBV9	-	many	CASSVGHYTEAFF	TGTGCCAGCAGCGTAGGACATTACACTGAAGCTTTCTTT
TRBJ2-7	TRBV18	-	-	CASLEQGVHEQYF	TGTGCCAGCTTAGAACAGGGAGTACACGAGCAGTACTTC
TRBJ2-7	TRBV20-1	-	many	CSASPDYEQYF	TGCAGTGCTAGTCCTGACTACGAGCAGTACTTC
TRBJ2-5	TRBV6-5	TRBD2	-	CASRTSGGPQETQYF	TGTGCCAGCAGGACTAGCGGGGGACCTCAAGAGACCCAGTACTTC
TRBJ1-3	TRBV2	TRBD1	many	CASSIPGGSRGNTIYF	TGTGCCAGCAGTATCCCAGGGGGCTCCCGTGGAAACACCATATATTTT
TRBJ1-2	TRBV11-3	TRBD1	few	CASSLGRQGEGYTF	TGTGCCAGCAGCTTGGGACGACAGGGGGAAGGCTACACCTTC
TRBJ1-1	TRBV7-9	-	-	CASSLYTGTYTEAFF	TGTGCCAGCAGCCTGTATACAGGGACCTACACTGAAGCTTTCTTT
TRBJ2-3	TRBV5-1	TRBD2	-	CASSSGLAGVTDTQYF	TGCGCCAGCAGCTCAGGACTAGCGGGAGTCACAGATACGCAGTATTTT
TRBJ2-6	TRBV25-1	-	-	CAVRGPSPGANVLTF	TGTGCCGTCAGGGGCCCGAGCCCTGGGGCCAACGTCCTGACTTTC
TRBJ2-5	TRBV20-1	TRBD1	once	CSAITGGQETQYF	TGCAGTGCTATAACAGGGGGCCAAGAGACCCAGTACTTC
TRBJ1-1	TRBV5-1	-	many	CASRSSPGQNTEAFF	TGCGCCAGCAGGTCATCCCCGGGACAGAACACTGAAGCTTTCTTT
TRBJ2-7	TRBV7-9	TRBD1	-	CASSQEGGGGQGSHEQYF	TGTGCCAGCAGCCAAGAGGGCGGTGGGGGACAGGGTTCCCACGAGCAGTACTTC